This T cell receptor (beta chain) originates from a study of shared clonotypes between healthy human individuals. CDR1 and CDR2 (germline): SNHLY, FYNNEI. The CDR3 spans 14 residues. With 3 bases removed from V and 6 bases from J, the gap between germline ends came to 9 bases. Each subset's genomic DNA was split evenly across several immunoSEQ plates. The protocol was immunoSEQ multiplex PCR, while the TCRdb copy is restricted to in-frame clones and leaves out a portion. The sample contains roughly 2 million clones, over 85% of which appear only once. The chain is built from TRBV2 and TRBJ1-6, with a tentative D call TRBD1 (6 bases). What was sequenced was naive CD4+ T cells sorted from blood. Subset reported: CD45RA+ positively selected. This TCR derives from a young man in good health. CDR3 loop: CASSEQGTNSPLHF. CDR3 bases: TGTGCCAGCAGTGAGCAGGGGACTAATTCACCCCTCCACTTT. Drawing the rest from reference TRBV2 and TRBJ1-6, the complete variable domain is EPEVTQTPSHQVTQMGQEVILRCVPISNHLYFYWYRQILGQKVEFLVSFYNNEISEKSEIFDDQFSVERPDGSNFTLKIRSTKLEDSAMYFCASSEQGTNSPLHFGNGTRLTVT.